A selection of T cell receptor beta chains follows, all from one sample in a study of beta chain features in type 1 diabetes. Some clones are missing from TCRdb's copy, which holds only in-frame ones; the method was immunoSEQ multiplex PCR. The data show about 180,000 clones, approximately 13% seen once. Sequences were obtained from central memory CD4+ T cells from blood. The receptors come from a woman under 30 in good health. Each CDR3 is given with its conserved first and last residue. Fields, in order: CDR3 DNA, CDR3 protein, clone size, J gene, V gene, D gene. D genes are given only for firm matches. For some rows the clone size is stated as once, few or many, or as a class when expanded; others skip it.

TGCAGCGTTGAGGGGGGGACTAGCGGGAGTGGGTACGAGCAGTACTTC	CSVEGGTSGSGYEQYF	.	TRBJ2-7	TRBV29-1	TRBD2
TGCGCCAGCAGCCGATTAACCGCTAGCGGGAGGAGTCTTGGTGAGCAGTTCTTC	CASSRLTASGRSLGEQFF	.	TRBJ2-1	TRBV5-1	TRBD2
TGTGCCAGCAACCCGGGACAGGGGAACAATGAGCAGTTCTTC	CASNPGQGNNEQFF	.	TRBJ2-1	TRBV7-2	TRBD1
TGCAGCGTGGGGACAGGTGCCGAGCAGTACTTC	CSVGTGAEQYF	few	TRBJ2-7	TRBV29-1	TRBD1
TGTGCCAGCAGCACTGGGACAGGGGGCCGAGAGACCCAGTACTTC	CASSTGTGGRETQYF	.	TRBJ2-5	TRBV7-6	TRBD1
TGTGCCAGCAGCTCCCCGGGCGGGGCCGTCCGGGAGCAGTACTTC	CASSSPGGAVREQYF	few	TRBJ2-7	TRBV7-9	.
TGTGCCAGCAGTTCCCCCTCGAGGAGCGGATCGCAGTATTTT	CASSSPSRSGSQYF	few	TRBJ2-3	TRBV28	.
TGTGCCAGCATGAACAGGGCCCGGGGCGAGCAGTACTTC	CASMNRARGEQYF	.	TRBJ2-7	TRBV28	.
TGTGCCAGCAGTTTCCATCCGGGTTATAGCAATCAGCCCCAGCATTTT	CASSFHPGYSNQPQHF	.	TRBJ1-5	TRBV28	.
TGTGCCAGCTCACCGGGACAGGGCAACTACAATGAGCAGTTCTTC	CASSPGQGNYNEQFF	.	TRBJ2-1	TRBV18	TRBD1
TGCGCCAGCAGCTCCTCAGGATCGACAGCTGTCTATGGCTACACCTTC	CASSSSGSTAVYGYTF	.	TRBJ1-2	TRBV5-1	.
TGTGCCAGCAGTCCCCCGGACTATAGTAGCAATCAGCCCCAGCATTTT	CASSPPDYSSNQPQHF	few	TRBJ1-5	TRBV28	.
TGTGCCTGGAGTACGAGGCCTGGGGCTGTAGCCAAAAACATTCAGTACTTC	CAWSTRPGAVAKNIQYF	.	TRBJ2-4	TRBV30	.
TGTGCCAGCAGCGACAGAGGCGGCTACACCTTC	CASSDRGGYTF	.	TRBJ1-2	TRBV6-5	.